This T cell receptor (beta chain) was observed in a study of STAT3 mutations in large granular lymphocyte leukemia. Germline CDR1 is SGHTS and CDR2 is YDEGEE. The CDR3 is made up of 15 amino acids. V gave up 3 bases and J gave up 4 bases, with 17 bases separating them. TCRdb's copy holds only in-frame clones and misses some; the assay was immunoSEQ multiplex PCR. The sample includes approximately 27,000 clones, more than 60% of them seen just once. General study points: At least one immunodominant TCR beta clonotype appeared in every T-cell large granular lymphocyte leukemia patient.

About this clone itself: Its target is not known.

This sequence joins TRBV5-8 and TRBJ2-7, with D maybe TRBD2 (5 bases). The source is a woman aged 45-65 years with T-cell large granular lymphocyte leukemia. Some clones in this sample may be carry-over from other donors' samples. The specimen was peripheral blood mononuclear cells. CDR3 DNA sequence: TGTGCCAGCAGCTCTGGGTTGGGGAGCCTATACGAGCAGTACTTC. The encoded protein is CASSSGLGSLYEQYF.